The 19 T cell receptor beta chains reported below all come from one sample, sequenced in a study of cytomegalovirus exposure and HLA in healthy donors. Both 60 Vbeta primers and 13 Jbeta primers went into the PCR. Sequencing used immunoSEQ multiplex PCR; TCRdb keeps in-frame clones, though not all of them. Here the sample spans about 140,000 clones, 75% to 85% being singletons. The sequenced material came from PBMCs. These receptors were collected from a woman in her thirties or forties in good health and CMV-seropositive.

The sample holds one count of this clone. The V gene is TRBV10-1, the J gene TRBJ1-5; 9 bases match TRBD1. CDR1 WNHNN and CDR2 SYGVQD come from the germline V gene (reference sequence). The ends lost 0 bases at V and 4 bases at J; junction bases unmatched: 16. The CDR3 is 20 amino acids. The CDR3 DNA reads TGCGCCAGCAGTGAGTCGAGGCCCATACGACAGGGGGGGGCGAATCAGCCCCAGCATTTT. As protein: CASSESRPIRQGGANQPQHF.

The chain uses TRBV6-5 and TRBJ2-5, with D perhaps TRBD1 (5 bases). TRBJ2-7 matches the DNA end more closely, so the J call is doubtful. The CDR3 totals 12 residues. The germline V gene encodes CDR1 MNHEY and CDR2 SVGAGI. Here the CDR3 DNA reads TGTGCCAGCGCGAGCCCTAGGGGCGAGCAGTACTTC. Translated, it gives CASASPRGEQYF.

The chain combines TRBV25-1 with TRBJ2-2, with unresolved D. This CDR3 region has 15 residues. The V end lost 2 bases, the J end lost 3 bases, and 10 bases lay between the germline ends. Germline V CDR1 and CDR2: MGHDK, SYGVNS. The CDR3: CASSEITDYTGELFF. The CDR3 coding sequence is TGTGCCAGCAGTGAAATCACAGATTACACCGGGGAGCTGTTTTTT.

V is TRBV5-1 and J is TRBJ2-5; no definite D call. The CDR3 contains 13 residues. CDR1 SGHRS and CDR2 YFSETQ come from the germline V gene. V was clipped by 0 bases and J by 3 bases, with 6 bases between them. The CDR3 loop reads CASSLGAEETQYF. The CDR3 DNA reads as TGCGCCAGCAGCTTGGGTGCAGAAGAGACCCAGTACTTC.

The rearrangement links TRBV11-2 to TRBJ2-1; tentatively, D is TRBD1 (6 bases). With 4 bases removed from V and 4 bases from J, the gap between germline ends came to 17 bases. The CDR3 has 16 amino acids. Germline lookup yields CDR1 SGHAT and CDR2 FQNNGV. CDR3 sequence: CASSSAGALTYNEQFF. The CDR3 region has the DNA TGTGCCAGCAGCTCTGCAGGGGCCCTCACTTACAATGAGCAGTTCTTC.

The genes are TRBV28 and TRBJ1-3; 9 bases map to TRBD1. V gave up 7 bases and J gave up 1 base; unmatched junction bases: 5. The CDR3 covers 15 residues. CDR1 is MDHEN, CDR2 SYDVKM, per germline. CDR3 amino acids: CASTTGGESGNTIYF. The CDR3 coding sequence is TGTGCCAGCACCACAGGGGGCGAGTCTGGAAACACCATATATTTT.

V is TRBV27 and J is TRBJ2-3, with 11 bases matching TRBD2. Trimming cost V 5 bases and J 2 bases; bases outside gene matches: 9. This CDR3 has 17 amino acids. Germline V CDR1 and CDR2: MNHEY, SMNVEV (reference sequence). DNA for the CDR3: TGTGCCAGCAGTCCCTTAGCGGGAGGGTTGATCACAGATACGCAGTATTTT. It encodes CASSPLAGGLITDTQYF.

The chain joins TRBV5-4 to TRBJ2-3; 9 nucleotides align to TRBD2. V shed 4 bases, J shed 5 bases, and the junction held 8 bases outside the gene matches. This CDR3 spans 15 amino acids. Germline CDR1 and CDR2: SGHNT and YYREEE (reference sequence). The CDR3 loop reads CASSPGLAGEDTQYF. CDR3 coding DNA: TGTGCCAGCAGCCCAGGGTTAGCGGGAGAAGATACGCAGTATTTT.

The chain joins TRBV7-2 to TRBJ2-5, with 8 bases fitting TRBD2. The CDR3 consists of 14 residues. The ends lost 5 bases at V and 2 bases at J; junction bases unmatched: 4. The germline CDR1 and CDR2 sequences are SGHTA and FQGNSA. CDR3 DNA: TGTGCCAGCAGCGCTAGCGGGCCTCAAGAGACCCAGTACTTC. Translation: CASSASGPQETQYF. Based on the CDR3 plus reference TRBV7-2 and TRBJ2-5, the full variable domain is GAGVSQSPSNKVTEKGKDVELRCDPISGHTALYWYRQSLGQGLEFLIYFQGNSAPDKSGLPSDRFSAERTGGSVSTLTIQRTQQEDSAVYLCASSASGPQETQYFGPGTRLLVL.

As DNA, the CDR3 is TGTGCCAGCAGTGAGGAACGGGGGGCGGGAGGCTACACCTTC. Encoded protein: CASSEERGAGGYTF. The rearrangement links TRBV2 to TRBJ1-2; D may be TRBD1 (6 bases). The CDR3 runs 14 residues. V lost 3 bases to trimming and J lost 8 bases, with 16 bases between them. CDR1 is SNHLY and CDR2 is FYNNEI in the germline V gene.

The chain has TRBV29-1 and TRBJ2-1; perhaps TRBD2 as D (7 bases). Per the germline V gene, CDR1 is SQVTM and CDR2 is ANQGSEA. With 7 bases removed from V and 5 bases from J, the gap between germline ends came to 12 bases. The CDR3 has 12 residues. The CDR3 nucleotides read TGCAGCGGGGGGGGCGGGAACAATGAGCAGTTCTTC. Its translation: CSGGGGNNEQFF.

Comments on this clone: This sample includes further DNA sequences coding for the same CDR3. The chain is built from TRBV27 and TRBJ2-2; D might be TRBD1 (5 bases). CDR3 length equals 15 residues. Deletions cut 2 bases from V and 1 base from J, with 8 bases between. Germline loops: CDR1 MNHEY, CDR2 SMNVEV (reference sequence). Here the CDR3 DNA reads TGTGCCAGCAGTTTAAGTCAGGGGAACACCGGGGAGCTGTTTTTT. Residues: CASSLSQGNTGELFF.

As DNA, the CDR3 is TGTGCCAGCAGTTTATCCCGACTAGCGGGAGCACGAGAGACCCAGTACTTC. Its protein product is CASSLSRLAGARETQYF. This chain uses TRBV27 with TRBJ2-5; 12 nucleotides align to TRBD2. Germline trimming cut 0 bases from V and 4 bases from J; bases unmatched to any gene: 6. Germline CDR1 and CDR2: MNHEY and SMNVEV (reference sequence). The CDR3 covers 17 residues.

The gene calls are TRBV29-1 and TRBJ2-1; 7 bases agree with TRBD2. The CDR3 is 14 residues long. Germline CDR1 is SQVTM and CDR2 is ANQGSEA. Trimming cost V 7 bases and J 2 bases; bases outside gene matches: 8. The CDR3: CSGSKAGTYNEQFF. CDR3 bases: TGCAGCGGATCCAAAGCGGGGACCTACAATGAGCAGTTCTTC.

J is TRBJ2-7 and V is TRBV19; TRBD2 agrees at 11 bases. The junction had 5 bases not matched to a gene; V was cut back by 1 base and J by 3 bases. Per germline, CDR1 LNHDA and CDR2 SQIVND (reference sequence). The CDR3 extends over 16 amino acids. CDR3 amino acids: CASSIGLAGGLYEQYF. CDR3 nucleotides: TGTGCCAGTAGTATAGGCCTAGCGGGAGGCCTCTACGAGCAGTACTTC.

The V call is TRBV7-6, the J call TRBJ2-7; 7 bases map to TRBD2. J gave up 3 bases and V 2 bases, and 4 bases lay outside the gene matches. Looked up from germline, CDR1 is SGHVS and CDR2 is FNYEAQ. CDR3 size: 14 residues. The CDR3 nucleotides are TGTGCCAGCAGCTTAAAGGCTAGCGGCTACGAGCAGTACTTC. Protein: CASSLKASGYEQYF.

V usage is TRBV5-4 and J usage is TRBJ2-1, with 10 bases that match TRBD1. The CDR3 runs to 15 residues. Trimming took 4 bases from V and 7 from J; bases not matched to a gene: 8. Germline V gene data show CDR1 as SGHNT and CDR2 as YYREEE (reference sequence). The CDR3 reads CASSPGTGEENEQFF. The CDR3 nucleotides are TGTGCCAGCAGCCCCGGGACAGGGGAAGAGAATGAGCAGTTCTTC.

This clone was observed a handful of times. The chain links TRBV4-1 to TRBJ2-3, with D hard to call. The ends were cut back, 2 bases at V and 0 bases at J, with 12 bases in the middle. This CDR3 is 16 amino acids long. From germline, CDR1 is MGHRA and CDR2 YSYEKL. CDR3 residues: CASSQRKETSTDTQYF. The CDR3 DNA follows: TGCGCCAGCAGCCAAAGGAAGGAGACTAGCACAGATACGCAGTATTTT.

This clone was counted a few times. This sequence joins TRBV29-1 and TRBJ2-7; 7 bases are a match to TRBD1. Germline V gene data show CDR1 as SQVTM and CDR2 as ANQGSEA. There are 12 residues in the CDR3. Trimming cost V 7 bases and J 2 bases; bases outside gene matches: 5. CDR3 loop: CSAGQLPYEQYF. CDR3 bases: TGCAGCGCGGGACAGCTCCCCTACGAGCAGTACTTC.